The source of this TCR beta chain is a study of blood T cell repertoires in COVID-19 (dated by TCRdb to 2019 to 2021). Turning to the overall study: Collaborator samples came from the United States, Italy and Spain and covered acute and convalescent phases of COVID-19. The repertoires were released in a freely available public database intended as a resource for research on the immune response to SARS-CoV-2. The samples were drawn from two sources: the first 160 participants of the ongoing ImmuneRACE study, and 950 to 1,500 subjects contributed by 6 global collaborators. Deeply sampled blood TCRbeta repertoires from subjects exposed to, actively infected with, or recovered from COVID-19 were included in the dataset. Nearly every sample came with metadata listing a de-identified subject ID, COVID-19 status, age in years and sex. The prospective study material was composed of cDNA or gDNA derived from T cells, B-cell-depleted T cells, or PBMCs. Where available, HLA class I and class II types were obtained from metadata supplied by the sample provider rather than from assay-based typing.

The immunoSEQ Assay, a bias-controlled multiplex PCR, was used to amplify TCRbeta CDR3 regions from genomic DNA. From the authors' description of their analysis: Within the assay, amplification of reference gene primers was used to estimate how many nucleated cells each sample contained. To quantify the absolute abundance of each unique TCRbeta CDR3 rearrangement, sequence reads were collapsed and filtered. For each sample, productive Simpson clonality was calculated as the square root of Simpson's diversity index over productive rearrangements. The clones in this table, taken by TCRdb from immuneACCESS, are in-frame only. Not every clone is retained; where verified, under half of the shortfall comes from an unresolved V gene, and the cause of the rest is unknown. D and trimming come from the DNA, and the V and J calls and clone size come from that table. The sample yields about 260,000 clones; under 90% were counted once. Around 4% of the sample goes to the ten largest clones.

Whole blood was collected in K2EDTA tubes by collaborating institutions according to the institutions' own protocols. For TCRbeta analysis, collaborators shipped samples as frozen whole blood, isolated PBMCs, or DNA extracted from either of those sample types. On this clone: What this receptor recognizes is not known. A read error may explain this, as a much larger clone is one base away.

As encoded in the germline V gene, CDR1 is MNHEY while CDR2 is SVGAGI. Its CDR3 holds 15 amino acids, cysteine through phenylalanine. Only CDR3 DNA is held: 45 bases, read in frame from base 1. V lost 0 bases and J lost 7 bases, and the count of bases not matched to a germline gene is 2. Overall study results and their limits: The quantity of clinical and demographic metadata differed by source and by participant and was supplied without curation.

Here the chain combines TRBV6-5 and TRBJ1-6, with 8 bases in between that match TRBD1. This clonotype originated in a man aged 55-75 years with acute or convalescent COVID-19. Sequencing was performed on peripheral blood. The nucleotide sequence reads TGTGCCAGCAGTTACTCGGGACAGGTGAATTCACCCCTCCACTTT. This yields the protein CASSYSGQVNSPLHF.